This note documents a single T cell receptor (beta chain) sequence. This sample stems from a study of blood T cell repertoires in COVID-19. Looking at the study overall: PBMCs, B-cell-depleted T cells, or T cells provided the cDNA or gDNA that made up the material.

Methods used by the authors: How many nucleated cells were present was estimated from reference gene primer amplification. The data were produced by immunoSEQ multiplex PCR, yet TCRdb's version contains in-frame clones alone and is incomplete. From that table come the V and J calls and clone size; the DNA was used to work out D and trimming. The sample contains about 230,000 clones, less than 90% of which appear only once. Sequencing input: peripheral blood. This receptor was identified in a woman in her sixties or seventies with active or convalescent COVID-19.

The CDR3 region has the DNA TGCGCCAGCAGCCAAGATTCAGGCTCCACTGAAGCTTTCTTT. Translating gives CASSQDSGSTEAFF. V usage is TRBV4-3 and J usage is TRBJ1-1; no clear D. V lost 0 bases and J lost 4, with 9 bases in between. CDR3 length: 14 amino acids. From germline, CDR1 is LGHNA and CDR2 YSLEER.